This T cell receptor (beta chain) stems from a study of blood T cells in healthy people across ages. The germline V gene encodes CDR1 DFQATT and CDR2 SNEGSKA (reference sequence). V was cut by 0 bases and J by 4 bases, with 10 bases left in between. The CDR3 length is 15 residues. A J-beta primer mix and a sample-barcoded 5' primer were used in a second PCR of about 7 to 12 cycles. All cDNA molecules were each tagged by a template-switch adaptor with 12 random nucleotides. Each CDR3 protein is one row after TCRdb ran MiXCR on the 5' RACE reads. The data show about 630,000 distinct CDR3 sequences, with around 21% seen just once and roughly 3.7% held by the top ten.

The source material was blood. This TCR was sampled from a man between 65 and 85 years old in good health. The V call is TRBV20-1, the J call TRBJ1-6; D perhaps matches TRBD1 (5 bases). The CDR3 loop is CSAREESGYNSPLHF. In nucleotides, the CDR3 is TGCAGTGCTAGAGAAGAATCAGGGTATAATTCACCCCTCCACTTT.